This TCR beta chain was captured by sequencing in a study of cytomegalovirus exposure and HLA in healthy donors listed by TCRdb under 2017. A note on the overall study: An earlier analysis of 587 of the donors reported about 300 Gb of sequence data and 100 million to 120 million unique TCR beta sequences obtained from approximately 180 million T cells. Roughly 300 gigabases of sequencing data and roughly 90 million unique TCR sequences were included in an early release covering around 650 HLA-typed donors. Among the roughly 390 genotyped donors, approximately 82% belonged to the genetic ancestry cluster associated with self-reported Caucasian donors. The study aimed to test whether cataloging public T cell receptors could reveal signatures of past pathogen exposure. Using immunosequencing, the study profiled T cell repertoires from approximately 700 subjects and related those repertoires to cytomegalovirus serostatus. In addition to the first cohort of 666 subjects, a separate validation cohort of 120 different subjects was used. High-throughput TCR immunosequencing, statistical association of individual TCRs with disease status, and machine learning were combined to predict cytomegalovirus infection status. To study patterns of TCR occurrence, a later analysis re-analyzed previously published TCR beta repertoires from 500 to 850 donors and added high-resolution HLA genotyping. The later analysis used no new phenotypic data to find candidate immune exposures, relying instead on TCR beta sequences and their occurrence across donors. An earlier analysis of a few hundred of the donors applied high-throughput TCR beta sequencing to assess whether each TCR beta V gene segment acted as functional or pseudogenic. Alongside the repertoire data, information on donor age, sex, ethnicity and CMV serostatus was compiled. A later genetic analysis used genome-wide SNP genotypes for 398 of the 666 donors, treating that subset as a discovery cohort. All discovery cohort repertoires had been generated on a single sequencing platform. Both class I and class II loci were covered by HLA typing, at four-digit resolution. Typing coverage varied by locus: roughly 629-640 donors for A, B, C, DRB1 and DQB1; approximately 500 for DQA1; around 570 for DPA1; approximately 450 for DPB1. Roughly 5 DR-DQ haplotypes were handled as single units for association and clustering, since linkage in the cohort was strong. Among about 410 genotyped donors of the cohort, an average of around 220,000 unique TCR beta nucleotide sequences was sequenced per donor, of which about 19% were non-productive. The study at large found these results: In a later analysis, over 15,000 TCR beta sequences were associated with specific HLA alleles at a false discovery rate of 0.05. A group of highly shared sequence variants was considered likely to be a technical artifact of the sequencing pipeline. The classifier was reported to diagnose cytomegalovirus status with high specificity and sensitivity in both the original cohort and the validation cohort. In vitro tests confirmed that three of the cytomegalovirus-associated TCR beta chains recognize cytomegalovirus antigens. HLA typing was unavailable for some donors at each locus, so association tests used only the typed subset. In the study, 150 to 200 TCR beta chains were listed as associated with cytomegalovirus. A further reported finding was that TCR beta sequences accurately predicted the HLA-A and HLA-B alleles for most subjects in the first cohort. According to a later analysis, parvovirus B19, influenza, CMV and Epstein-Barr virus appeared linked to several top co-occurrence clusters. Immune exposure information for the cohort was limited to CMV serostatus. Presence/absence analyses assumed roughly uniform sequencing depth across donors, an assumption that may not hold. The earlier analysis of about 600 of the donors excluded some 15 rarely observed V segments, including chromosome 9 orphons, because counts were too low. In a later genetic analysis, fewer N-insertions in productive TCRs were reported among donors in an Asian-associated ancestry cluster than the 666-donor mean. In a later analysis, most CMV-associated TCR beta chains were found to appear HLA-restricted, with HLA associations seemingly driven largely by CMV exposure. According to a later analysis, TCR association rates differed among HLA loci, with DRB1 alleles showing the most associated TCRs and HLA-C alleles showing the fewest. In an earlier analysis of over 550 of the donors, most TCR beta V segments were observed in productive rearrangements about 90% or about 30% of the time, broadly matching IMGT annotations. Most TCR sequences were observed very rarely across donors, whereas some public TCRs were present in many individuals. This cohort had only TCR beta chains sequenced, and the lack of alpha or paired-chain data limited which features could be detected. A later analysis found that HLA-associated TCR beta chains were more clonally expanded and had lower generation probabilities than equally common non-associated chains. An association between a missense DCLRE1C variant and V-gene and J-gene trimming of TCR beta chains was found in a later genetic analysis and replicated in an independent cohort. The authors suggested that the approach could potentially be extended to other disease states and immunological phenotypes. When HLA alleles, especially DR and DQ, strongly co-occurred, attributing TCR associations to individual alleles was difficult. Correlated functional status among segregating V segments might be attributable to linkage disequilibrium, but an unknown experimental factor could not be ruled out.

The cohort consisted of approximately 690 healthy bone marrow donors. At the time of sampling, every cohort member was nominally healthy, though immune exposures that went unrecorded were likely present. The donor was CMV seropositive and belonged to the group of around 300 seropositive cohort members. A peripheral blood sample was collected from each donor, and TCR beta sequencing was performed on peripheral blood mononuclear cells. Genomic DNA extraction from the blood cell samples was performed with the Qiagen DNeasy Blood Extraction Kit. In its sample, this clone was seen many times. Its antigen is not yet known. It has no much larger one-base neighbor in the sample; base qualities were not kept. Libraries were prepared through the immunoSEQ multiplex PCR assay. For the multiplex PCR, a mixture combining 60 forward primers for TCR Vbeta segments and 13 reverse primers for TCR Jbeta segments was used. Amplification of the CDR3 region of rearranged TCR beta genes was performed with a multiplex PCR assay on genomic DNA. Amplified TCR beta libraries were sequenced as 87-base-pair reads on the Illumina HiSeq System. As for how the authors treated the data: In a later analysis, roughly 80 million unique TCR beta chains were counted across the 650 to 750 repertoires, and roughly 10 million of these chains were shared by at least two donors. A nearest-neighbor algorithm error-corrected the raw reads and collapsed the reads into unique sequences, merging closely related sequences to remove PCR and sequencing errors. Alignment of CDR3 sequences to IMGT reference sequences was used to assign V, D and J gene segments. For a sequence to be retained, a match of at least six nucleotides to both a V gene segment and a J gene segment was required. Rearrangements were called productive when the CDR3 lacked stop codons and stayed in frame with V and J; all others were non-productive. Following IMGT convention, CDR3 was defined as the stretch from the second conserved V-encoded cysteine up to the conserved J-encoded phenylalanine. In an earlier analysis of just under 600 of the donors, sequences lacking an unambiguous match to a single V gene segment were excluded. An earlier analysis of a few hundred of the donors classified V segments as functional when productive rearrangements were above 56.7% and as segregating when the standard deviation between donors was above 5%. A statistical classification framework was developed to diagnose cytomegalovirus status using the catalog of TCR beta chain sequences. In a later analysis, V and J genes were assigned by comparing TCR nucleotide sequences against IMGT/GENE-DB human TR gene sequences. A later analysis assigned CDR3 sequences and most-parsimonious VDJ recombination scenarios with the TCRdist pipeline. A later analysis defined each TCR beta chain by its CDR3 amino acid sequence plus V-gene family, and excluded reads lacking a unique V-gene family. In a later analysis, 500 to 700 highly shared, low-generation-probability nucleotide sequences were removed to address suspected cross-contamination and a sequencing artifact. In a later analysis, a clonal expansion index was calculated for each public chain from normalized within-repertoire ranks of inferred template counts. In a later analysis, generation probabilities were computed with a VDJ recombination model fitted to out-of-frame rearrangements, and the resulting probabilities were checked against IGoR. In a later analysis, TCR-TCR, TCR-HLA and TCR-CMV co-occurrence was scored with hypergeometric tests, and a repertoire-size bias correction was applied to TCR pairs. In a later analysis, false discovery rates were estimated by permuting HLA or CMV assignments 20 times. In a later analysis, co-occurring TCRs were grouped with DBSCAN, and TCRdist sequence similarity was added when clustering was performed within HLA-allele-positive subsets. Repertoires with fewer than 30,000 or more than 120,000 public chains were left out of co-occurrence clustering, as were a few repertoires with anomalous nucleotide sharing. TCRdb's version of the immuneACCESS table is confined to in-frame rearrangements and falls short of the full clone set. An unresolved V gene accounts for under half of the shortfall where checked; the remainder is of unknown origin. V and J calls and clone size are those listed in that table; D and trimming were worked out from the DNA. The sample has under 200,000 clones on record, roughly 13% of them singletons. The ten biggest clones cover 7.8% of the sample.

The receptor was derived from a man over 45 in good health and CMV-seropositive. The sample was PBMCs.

The bases read TGTGCCAGCAGTTACCCCAGGGATACGCAGTATTTT. It is translated as CASSYPRDTQYF. The chain is assembled from TRBV6-6 and TRBJ2-3, with no D gene named confidently. CDR1 and CDR2 were assigned from the germline V gene (reference sequence) as MNHNY and SVGAGI. V is shortened by 2 bases, J by 6 bases, and the region joining them spans 6 bases. From its cysteine to its phenylalanine, the CDR3 spans 12 amino acids. Only the CDR3 part of the read is kept: 36 bases, read in frame from the first base.